Listed below are T cell receptor beta chains from one sample, sequenced in a study of molecular identifiers for immune sequencing clone quantification. MiXCR, applied by TCRdb to the PCR reads, yields one record per CDR3 protein. The table has 460,000 or so distinct CDR3 sequences, around a fifth seen once. The sequencing input was naive CD8+ T cells from blood, with Jurkat cell RNA spiked in. These receptors came from a human donor in good health. Some libraries in this study had Jurkat cell RNA spiked in. The CDR3 runs from the conserved cysteine through the conserved F or W.

V gene: TRBV6-2/TRBV6-3
J gene: TRBJ2-7
CDR3 protein: CASSGPGPYEQYF

V gene: TRBV28
J gene: TRBJ2-3
CDR3 protein: CASSYTGGRGTDTQYF

V gene: TRBV7-3
J gene: TRBJ2-5
CDR3 protein: CASSLMGPAGQETQYF

V gene: TRBV7-2
J gene: TRBJ2-1
CDR3 protein: CASSLVGIGGWDEQFF

V gene: TRBV19
J gene: TRBJ2-3
CDR3 protein: CASSPWSREAPTDTQYF

V gene: TRBV9
J gene: TRBJ1-5
CDR3 protein: CASSGDGGQPQHF

V gene: TRBV5-1
J gene: TRBJ1-6
CDR3 protein: CASSLVGQGGSPLHF

V gene: TRBV7-9
J gene: TRBJ2-7
CDR3 protein: CASSSRAGQGDSYEQYF

V gene: TRBV18
J gene: TRBJ1-1
CDR3 protein: CASSPPWRGDTEAFF

V gene: TRBV5-6
J gene: TRBJ1-2
CDR3 protein: CASSSQSPPYTF

V gene: TRBV9
J gene: TRBJ2-3
CDR3 protein: CASSVTSGSDTQYF

V gene: TRBV5-1
J gene: TRBJ2-7
CDR3 protein: CASSLASTRELSYEQYF

V gene: TRBV2
J gene: TRBJ1-4
CDR3 protein: CASSEGGATNEKLFF

V gene: TRBV6-6
J gene: TRBJ2-1
CDR3 protein: CASRNNEQFF

V gene: TRBV4-1
J gene: TRBJ1-1
CDR3 protein: CASSQGPQQNTEAFF

V gene: TRBV11-2
J gene: TRBJ2-3
CDR3 protein: CASSSVWVRSTDTQYF

V gene: TRBV13
J gene: TRBJ1-6
CDR3 protein: CASSSRGSSYNSPLHF

V gene: TRBV6-5
J gene: TRBJ2-1
CDR3 protein: CASSPGGNEQFF

V gene: TRBV4-1
J gene: TRBJ1-1
CDR3 protein: CASSQSGENTEAFF

V gene: TRBV11-2
J gene: TRBJ1-6
CDR3 protein: CASSQPTDNSPLHF

V gene: TRBV29-1
J gene: TRBJ2-7
CDR3 protein: CSVDTDSYEQYF

V gene: TRBV27
J gene: TRBJ2-3
CDR3 protein: CASSLKGGTPDTQYF

V gene: TRBV30
J gene: TRBJ2-1
CDR3 protein: CAWSLAGEQFF

V gene: TRBV24-1
J gene: TRBJ1-4
CDR3 protein: CATSAWGDEKLFF

V gene: TRBV20-1
J gene: TRBJ2-1
CDR3 protein: CSARAVRSTTPSNEQFF

V gene: TRBV11-2
J gene: TRBJ1-1
CDR3 protein: CASSKTVMNTEAFF

V gene: TRBV12-3/TRBV12-4
J gene: TRBJ2-3
CDR3 protein: CASSLRRQTDTQYF

V gene: TRBV5-1
J gene: TRBJ2-7
CDR3 protein: CASSNLGGGLDEQYF

V gene: TRBV9
J gene: TRBJ1-1
CDR3 protein: CASSSGVEPDRDTEAFF

V gene: TRBV12-3/TRBV12-4
J gene: TRBJ2-2
CDR3 protein: CASSLLAGSNTGELFF